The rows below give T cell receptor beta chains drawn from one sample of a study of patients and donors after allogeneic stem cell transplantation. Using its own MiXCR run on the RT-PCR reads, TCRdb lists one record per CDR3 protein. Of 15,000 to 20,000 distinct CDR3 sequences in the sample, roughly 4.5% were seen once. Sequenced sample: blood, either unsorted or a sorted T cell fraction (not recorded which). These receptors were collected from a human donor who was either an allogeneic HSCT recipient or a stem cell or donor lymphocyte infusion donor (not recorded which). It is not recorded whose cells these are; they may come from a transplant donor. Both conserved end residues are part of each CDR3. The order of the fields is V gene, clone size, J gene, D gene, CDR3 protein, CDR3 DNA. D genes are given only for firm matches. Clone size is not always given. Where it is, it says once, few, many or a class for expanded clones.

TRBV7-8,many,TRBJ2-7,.,CASSFSTEQYF,TGTGCCAGCAGCTTTTCCACCGAGCAGTACTTC
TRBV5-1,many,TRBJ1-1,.,CASSLIYVGSNTEAFF,TGCGCCAGCAGCTTGATTTATGTCGGATCGAACACTGAAGCTTTCTTT
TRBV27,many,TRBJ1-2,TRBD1,CASSVGGQANYGYTF,TGTGCCAGCAGTGTAGGGGGACAGGCTAACTATGGCTACACCTTC
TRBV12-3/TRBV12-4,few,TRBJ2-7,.,CASSPGTRAYEQYF,TGTGCCAGCAGTCCCGGGACGAGGGCCTACGAGCAGTACTTC
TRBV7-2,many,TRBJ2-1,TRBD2,CASSTTSGGTYNEQFF,TGTGCCAGCAGCACTACTAGCGGGGGTACCTACAATGAGCAGTTCTTC
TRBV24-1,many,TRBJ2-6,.,CATSHKRYGNGANVLTF,TGTGCCACCAGCCACAAACGTTATGGGAATGGGGCCAACGTCCTGACTTTC
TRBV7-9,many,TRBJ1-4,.,CASSPGAANEKLFF,TGTGCCAGCAGCCCAGGGGCCGCCAATGAAAAACTGTTTTTT
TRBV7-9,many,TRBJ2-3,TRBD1,CASSLAGQGGTDTQYF,TGTGCCAGCAGCTTAGCGGGTCAGGGGGGCACAGATACGCAGTATTTT
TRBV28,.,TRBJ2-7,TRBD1,CASSSPGQGYNEQYF,TGTGCCAGCAGTTCCCCCGGACAGGGGTACAACGAGCAGTACTTC
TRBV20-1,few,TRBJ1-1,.,CSAREGTEAFF,TGCAGTGCTAGGGAGGGCACTGAAGCTTTCTTT
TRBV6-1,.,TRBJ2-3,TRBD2,CASSDLGGDTDTQYF,TGTGCCAGCAGTGATTTGGGGGGGGACACAGATACGCAGTATTTT
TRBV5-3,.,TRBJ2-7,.,CARSLRTAFYEQYF,TGTGCCAGAAGCCTCAGGACAGCTTTCTACGAGCAGTACTTC
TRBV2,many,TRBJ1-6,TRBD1,CASSGLGQGLGSPLHF,TGTGCCAGCAGTGGCTTGGGACAGGGGCTTGGCTCACCCCTCCACTTT
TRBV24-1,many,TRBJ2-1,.,CATSDARDREAQFF,TGTGCCACCAGTGATGCGCGAGACAGGGAGGCGCAGTTCTTC
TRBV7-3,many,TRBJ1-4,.,CASSLERGEKLFF,TGTGCCAGCAGCTTAGAACGAGGGGAAAAACTGTTTTTT
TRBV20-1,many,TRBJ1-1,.,CSASSGVSSTEAFF,TGCAGTGCTAGTAGTGGAGTATCTTCCACTGAAGCTTTCTTT
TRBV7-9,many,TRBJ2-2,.,CASSLNLGAGELFF,TGTGCCAGCAGCTTAAACTTAGGTGCCGGGGAGCTGTTTTTT
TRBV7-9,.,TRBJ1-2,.,CASSLGVQYGYTF,TGTGCCAGCAGCTTAGGGGTTCAGTATGGCTACACCTTC
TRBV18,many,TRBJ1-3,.,CASFSGRGGNTIYF,TGTGCCAGCTTTTCGGGGCGCGGTGGAAACACCATATATTTT
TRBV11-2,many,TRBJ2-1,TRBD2,CASSLDWGEGHNEQFF,TGTGCCAGCAGCTTAGATTGGGGGGAGGGCCACAATGAGCAGTTCTTC
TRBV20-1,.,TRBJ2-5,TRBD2,CSARPLAGGQETQYF,TGCAGTGCTAGACCACTAGCGGGGGGCCAAGAGACCCAGTACTTC
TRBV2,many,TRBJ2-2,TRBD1,CASSSGQGRTGELFF,TGTGCCAGCAGTTCTGGACAGGGTCGCACCGGGGAGCTGTTTTTT